This T cell receptor (beta chain) comes out of a study of T cell repertoires in cytomegalovirus infection. The overall study: Peptides in the study included HLA-C-restricted and HLA-B-restricted CMV epitopes.

Findings and caveats of the study: The ex vivo response was dominated by HLA-C-restricted CMV-specific TCR beta clonotypes. Accumulated public TCR beta family frequency recognized individuals carrying CMV together with the relevant HLA.

MiXCR was run by TCRdb on the reads, yielding one entry per CDR3 protein. The sample holds some 500,000 distinct CDR3 sequences, 35% to 50% seen once. V shed 5 bases, J shed 2 bases, and the junction held 11 bases outside the gene matches. This CDR3 is 16 amino acids long. CDR1 is SNHLY and CDR2 is FYNNEI in the germline V gene. On this clonotype itself: Its antigen is undetermined.

The sequenced sample was cultured PBMCs, obtained from culture after CMV antigen stimulation. The clonotype was recovered from a human donor in good health (CMV status not recorded). Some clones in this sample may be carry-over from other donors' samples. The chain couples TRBV2 to TRBJ1-2; 7 bases agree with TRBD1. In DNA, the CDR3 is TGTGCCAGCAGTTCCAGAGGGCAGGGGGTGAACTATGGCTACACCTTC. This codes for CASSSRGQGVNYGYTF.